This TCR beta chain was recorded in a study of T cells in localized non-small cell lung cancer. Study results and caveats: Adjacent lung held a median roughly 60 of the top 100 tumor clones. Without multi-region sequencing, intratumor heterogeneity could not be excluded. Uninvolved adjacent lung showed higher T cell clonality than tumor.

Profiling relied on immunoSEQ multiplex PCR, and the TCRdb table lists in-frame clones only, not all of them. The sample shows tens of thousands of clones, roughly 86% of them seen only once. The CDR3 spans 17 residues. With regard to this clone: Its antigen remains unknown.

This receptor was obtained from a female donor over 55 with stage I lung adenocarcinoma. The rearrangement joins TRBV21-1 to TRBJ2-3; TRBD2, the table's D call, was not compared with the DNA. TRBV21-1 is flagged as a pseudogene. Sequenced here: peripheral blood, sampled before any cancer treatment. This CDR3 is CASSGRRAGGPTDTQYF. The CDR3 region has the DNA TGTGCCAGCAGCGGAAGGCGAGCGGGAGGGCCCACAGATACGCAGTATTTT.